Below, 5 T cell receptor beta chains from the same sample are listed, as sequenced in a study of blood T cell repertoires in COVID-19. TCRdb's copy holds only in-frame clones and misses some; the assay was immunoSEQ multiplex PCR. This table holds more than 200,000 clones, more than 75% found once. Sequencing used PBMCs or T cells enriched from blood (not recorded which). Every receptor here comes from a woman aged 40 to 55 with acute COVID-19.

V usage is TRBV6-5 and J usage is TRBJ2-5; tentatively, D is TRBD2 (6 bases). Germline CDR1 and CDR2: MNHEY and SVGAGI. The CDR3 has 16 residues. V was clipped by 0 bases and J by 4 bases, with 15 bases between them. The CDR3 bases are TGTGCCAGCAGTTACTCTCACCTAGCGATGGCAGAGACCCAGTACTTC. Translation gives CASSYSHLAMAETQYF.

The chain uses TRBV29-1 and TRBJ1-2, with 11 bases fitting TRBD1. There are 14 residues in the CDR3. J was trimmed by 3 bases and V by 4 bases; bases with no gene match: 4. The germline CDR1 and CDR2 sequences are SQVTM and ANQGSEA. CDR3 sequence reads: CSVARDRGYYGYTF. CDR3 sequence (DNA): TGCAGCGTTGCCCGGGACAGGGGGTACTATGGCTACACCTTC.

The chain couples TRBV10-1 to TRBJ2-5; TRBD2 matches 14 bases. The CDR3 has 18 amino acids. The germline V gene has CDR1 WNHNN and CDR2 SYGVQD (reference sequence). The trim removed 4 bases at V and 2 bases at J, leaving 9 bases unmatched. CDR3 region: CASSVGLAGDPGQETQYF. The CDR3 DNA reads TGCGCCAGCAGTGTGGGACTAGCGGGGGACCCGGGGCAAGAGACCCAGTACTTC.

The chain is built from TRBV11-3 and TRBJ2-1; 9 nucleotides line up with TRBD2. Trimming took 3 bases from V and 2 from J; bases not matched to a gene: 2. Germline CDR1 and CDR2: SGHNT and YENEEA. The CDR3 extends over 15 amino acids. CDR3 nucleotides: TGTGCCAGCAGCTTTAGCGGGAGCACCTACAATGAGCAGTTCTTC. Translating gives CASSFSGSTYNEQFF. The full variable domain, its missing parts supplied by reference TRBV11-3 and TRBJ2-1, is EAGVVQSPRYKIIEKKQPVAFWCNPISGHNTLYWYLQNLGQGPELLIRYENEEAVDDSQLPKDRFSAERLKGVDSTLKIQPAELGDSAVYLCASSFSGSTYNEQFFGPGTRLTVL.

The V and J genes are TRBV11-3 and TRBJ2-2, with 10 positions matching TRBD2. Losses at the gene ends were 3 bases for V and 3 bases for J; bases not matched to a gene: 4. CDR3 size: 16 residues. Germline-derived CDR1 and CDR2 are SGHNT and YENEEA. CDR3 loop: CASSFLAGAYTGELFF. The CDR3 DNA sequence: TGTGCCAGCAGCTTCCTAGCGGGGGCGTACACCGGGGAGCTGTTTTTT.